The 32 T cell receptor beta chains reported below all come from one sample, sequenced in a study of T cells in women clearing cervical HPV infection. Method: immunoSEQ multiplex PCR; TCRdb's copy keeps in-frame clones and lacks some. Its table lists 30,000 to 50,000 clones. The sequenced material came from blood buffy coat. The receptors originated from a woman between 18 and 70 years old with a cervical HPV16 infection that either progressed to CIN3+ or cleared (not recorded which).

The CDR3: CASSSTPGASNYGYTF. The DNA read from the CDR3 is TGTGCCAGCAGTTCCACCCCTGGGGCAAGTAACTATGGC. The chain employs TRBV28 and TRBJ1-2; perhaps TRBD1 as D (5 bases). Read sequence stops 3 residues before the CDR3 end, and the germline J gene provides the missing end. This CDR3 has 16 amino acids. V lost 4 bases, J lost 1 base, and 16 bases lay in between. Germline values: CDR1 MDHEN, CDR2 SYDVKM.

Partial CDR3 DNA: TGTGCCAGTAGCTCAGGGGCTAAGAATTCACCC. As protein: CASSSGAKNSP. The complete CDR3 protein is CASSSGAKNSPLHF. The chain joins TRBV19 to TRBJ1-6; TRBD1 is a possible D gene (6 bases). Read sequence stops 3 residues before the CDR3 end, and the germline J gene provides the missing end. Trimming stripped 6 bases from V and 7 bases from J, with 13 bases between. Germline CDR1 reads LNHDA; CDR2 reads SQIVND (reference sequence). This CDR3 contains 14 residues.

In the case of this clone: The read stops 3 residues short of the end of the CDR3; the missing end is completed from the germline J gene. The V gene is TRBV11-2, the J gene TRBJ2-5; a possible D gene is TRBD2 (6 bases). The V gene's germline CDR1 is SGHAT and CDR2 FQNNGV. Trimming removed 5 bases from V and 4 bases from J, with 14 bases in between. The CDR3 has 14 amino acids. CDR3 DNA, as far as it was read: TGTGCCAGCAGCCCGCAGGGTAGCGGAGAGACC. It encodes CASSPQGSGET. The full-length CDR3 reads as CASSPQGSGETQYF. The entire variable domain, with the rest obtained from reference TRBV11-2 and TRBJ2-5, is as follows: EAGVAQSPRYKIIEKRQSVAFWCNPISGHATLYWYQQILGQGPKLLIQFQNNGVVDDSQLPKDRFSAERLKGVDSTLKIQPAKLEDSAVYLCASSPQGSGETQYFGPGTRLLVL.

With regard to this clone: The read ends 3 residues early relative to the CDR3; the germline J gene fills the gap. This chain links TRBV7-3 with TRBJ2-5, with 9 bases matching TRBD2. The CDR3 contains 14 residues. J gave up 4 bases and V 5 bases, and 5 bases lay outside the gene matches. CDR1 SGHTA and CDR2 FQGTGA come from the germline V gene. CDR3 sequence: CASSAGGPGETQYF. The CDR3 bases that were read are TGTGCCAGCAGCGCGGGGGGGCCGGGAGAGACC.

In the case of this clone: The read is 3 residues too short to cover the CDR3 end, so that end is filled in from the germline J gene. The chain couples TRBV28 to TRBJ2-7; D call uncertain. Germline V lookup: CDR1 MDHEN, CDR2 SYDVKM. V was cut by 9 bases and J by 0 bases, with 18 bases left in between. The length of the CDR3 is 15 residues. The part of the CDR3 DNA that was read is TGTGCCAGTACTAAGGCGGAGCGAAGCTCCTACGAG. Its translation: CASTKAERSSYE. The entire CDR3 protein is CASTKAERSSYEQYF.

Comment on this clone: The observed sequence ends 3 residues before the CDR3 terminus, with the missing tail filled in from the germline J gene. V and J are TRBV7-9 and TRBJ2-5; D ambiguous. Germline loops: CDR1 SEHNR, CDR2 FQNEAQ (reference sequence). The CDR3 is made up of 13 amino acids. Between the trimmed V and J ends, which lost 1 base and 3 bases, there was a span of 6 bases. The covered CDR3 bases are TGTGCCAGCAGCTTAGGGCAGAAAGAGACC. This encodes CASSLGQKET. From start to end, the CDR3 is CASSLGQKETQYF.

CDR3 DNA (partial): TGCGCCAGCAGCTTGGCCGACAGGGGGATAACCGGGGAG. Translated: CASSLADRGITGE. In full, the CDR3 is CASSLADRGITGELFF. The rearrangement links TRBV5-1 to TRBJ2-2; 9 positions agree with TRBD1. The CDR3 extends 3 residues past the end of the read, so its final part is completed from the germline J gene. J was trimmed by 5 bases and V by 0 bases; bases with no gene match: 5. CDR1 and CDR2 from the germline V gene are SGHRS and YFSETQ. This CDR3 region has 16 residues. The complete variable domain, with remaining parts taken from reference TRBV5-1 and TRBJ2-2, reads KAGVTQTPRYLIKTRGQQVTLSCSPISGHRSVSWYQQTPGQGLQFLFEYFSETQRNKGNFPGRFSGRQFSNSRSEMNVSTLELGDSALYLCASSLADRGITGELFFGEGSRLTVL.

CDR3 bases read: TGCGCCAGCAGTCTAGAGGAGACAGGGGCGCCGTTTGTACTTTATGGC. It is translated as CASSLEETGAPFVLYG. The full CDR3 protein reads CASSLEETGAPFVLYGYTF. The chain uses TRBV23-1 and TRBJ1-2, with 8 bases fitting TRBD1. The read stops 3 residues short of the end of the CDR3; the missing end is completed from the germline J gene. TRBV23-1 is marked as an open reading frame, function uncertain. The J segment lost 5 bases and the V segment lost 4 bases, leaving 21 bases of the junction unmatched. The CDR3 totals 19 residues.

Worth noting for this clone: The CDR3 end falls 3 residues outside the read, so it is completed with the germline J gene. The chain is built from TRBV7-8 and TRBJ2-1; D gene ambiguous. The germline V gene encodes CDR1 SGHVS and CDR2 FQNEAQ. The length of the CDR3 is 16 residues. Deletions cut 5 bases from V and 6 bases from J, with 20 bases between. The part of the CDR3 DNA that was read is TGTGCCAGCAGCCAACGGCCGACTGCCACCGCCAATGAG. This encodes CASSQRPTATANE. The entire CDR3 is CASSQRPTATANEQFF.

A remark on this clone: The CDR3 is cut off 3 residues early in the read; its end comes from the germline J gene. The genes are TRBV5-1 and TRBJ2-7; possibly TRBD1 for D (7 bases). The length of the CDR3 is 17 residues. V shed 4 bases and J shed 3 bases, with 23 bases lying between them. CDR1 is SGHRS, CDR2 YFSETQ, per germline. CDR3 DNA (partial): TGCGCCAGCAGCGCCCGCCCAGGGGGGACGTTAGTCTACGAG. Its translation is CASSARPGGTLVYE. The CDR3 as a whole reads CASSARPGGTLVYEQYF. Full variable domain (remainder filled in from reference TRBV5-1 and TRBJ2-7): KAGVTQTPRYLIKTRGQQVTLSCSPISGHRSVSWYQQTPGQGLQFLFEYFSETQRNKGNFPGRFSGRQFSNSRSEMNVSTLELGDSALYLCASSARPGGTLVYEQYFGPGTRLTVT.

The CDR3 is CASSGQGAEQYF. The sequenced CDR3 bases are TGTGCCAGCAGTGGTCAGGGGGCCGAG. V usage is TRBV2 and J usage is TRBJ2-7; TRBD1 matches 8 bases. The CDR3 end lies 3 residues beyond the end of the read and is filled in from the germline J gene. V gave up 4 bases and J gave up 6 bases; unmatched junction bases: 2. Germline V gives CDR1 SNHLY, CDR2 FYNNEI. The CDR3 covers 12 residues.

On this clone itself: The sequence runs out 3 residues before the end of the CDR3; the remainder is reconstructed from the germline J gene. The V and J genes are TRBV2 and TRBJ1-2, with D possibly matching TRBD1 (5 bases). CDR3 size: 13 residues. Germline loops: CDR1 SNHLY, CDR2 FYNNEI. Partial CDR3 DNA: TGTGCCAGCAGTGAAACAGGCATCGGGGGC. It is translated as CASSETGIGG. The whole CDR3 reads CASSETGIGGYTF.

Remarks on this clone: The read falls 3 residues short of the CDR3 end, and the missing part is taken from the germline J gene. This chain joins TRBV19 and TRBJ1-5, with TRBD1 as a possible D gene (5 bases). The CDR3 is 14 amino acids. Trimming removed 3 bases at V and 5 bases at J, with 11 bases between. In germline, CDR1 is LNHDA, CDR2 SQIVND (reference sequence). The CDR3 DNA, read in part, is TGTGCCAGTAGTATGCAGGGTCCACATCAGCCC. This gives the protein CASSMQGPHQP. The whole CDR3 reads CASSMQGPHQPQHF.

About this clone itself: The CDR3 end falls 3 residues outside the read, so it is completed with the germline J gene. The chain combines TRBV7-9 with TRBJ2-5; weak D call: TRBD1 (5 bases). The CDR3 contains 14 residues. Germline V gene data show CDR1 as SEHNR and CDR2 as FQNEAQ (reference sequence). The V end lost 4 bases, the J end lost 4 bases, and 13 bases lay between the germline ends. The CDR3 loop reads CASSSWTYTETQYF. The sequenced part of the CDR3 DNA is TGTGCCAGCAGCTCCTGGACATACACAGAGACC.

Comments on this clone: The observed sequence ends 3 residues before the CDR3 terminus, with the missing tail filled in from the germline J gene. The chain links TRBV7-2 to TRBJ1-6, with D possibly TRBD1 on 5 matching bases. This CDR3 spans 14 amino acids. Germline V lookup: CDR1 SGHTA, CDR2 FQGNSA. Trimming left V 1 base short and J 9 bases short, with 10 bases between. The sequenced CDR3 bases are TGTGCCAGCAGCTTAGACAGGACGGGTTCACCC. Its translation: CASSLDRTGSP. The CDR3 in full is CASSLDRTGSPLHF.

To note about this clone: The CDR3 goes on 3 residues after the read ends, and that part is filled in from the germline J gene. The rearrangement links TRBV7-6 to TRBJ2-5; no firm D call. The CDR3 consists of 13 residues. V shed 6 bases and J shed 5 bases, with 13 bases lying between them. CDR1 is SGHVS and CDR2 is FNYEAQ in the germline V gene. Partial CDR3 DNA: TGTGCCAGCAGTTTCACCGGAGCGGAGACC. Translation: CASSFTGAET. In full, the CDR3 reads CASSFTGAETQYF.

A remark on this clone: The read comes to an end 3 residues before the CDR3 does, leaving the germline J gene to fill in the end. The rearrangement links TRBV30 to TRBJ2-7; a possible D gene is TRBD1 (6 bases). CDR3 length: 13 amino acids. Trimming pared 3 bases from V and 5 bases from J, leaving 14 bases between. Germline CDR1 GTSNPN, CDR2 SVGIG (reference sequence). The CDR3: CAWRGRTANEQYF. The DNA read from the CDR3 is TGTGCCTGGAGGGGGCGGACAGCAAACGAG.

Points on this clone: Read sequence stops 3 residues before the CDR3 end, and the germline J gene provides the missing end. The rearrangement joins TRBV20-1 to TRBJ1-1; the match to TRBD1 covers 8 bases. Trimming at V came to 6 bases and at J to 5 bases, leaving 11 bases not matched to a gene. This CDR3 spans 14 amino acids. In germline, CDR1 is DFQATT, CDR2 SNEGSKA (reference sequence). Partial CDR3 DNA: TGCAGTGCCAGAAAACCAGGACAGGGTACTGAA. Protein product: CSARKPGQGTE. The entire CDR3 protein reads CSARKPGQGTEAFF.

As for this clone: Sequencing ends 3 residues short of the CDR3 end; the germline J gene provides the rest. The chain is built from TRBV5-8 and TRBJ2-7; possible D gene TRBD1, 6 bases. The CDR3 has 15 residues. Germline V gene data show CDR1 as SGHTS and CDR2 as YDEGEE. Trimming removed 2 bases at V and 3 bases at J, with 15 bases between. The DNA read from the CDR3 is TGTGCCAGCAGCTTAGGGGACACAGACATCTACGAG. It codes for CASSLGDTDIYE. The whole CDR3 sequence reads CASSLGDTDIYEQYF.

As concerns this clone: The CDR3 extends 3 residues past the end of the read, so its final part is completed from the germline J gene. This rearrangement joins TRBV6-1 to TRBJ1-6, with TRBD1 matching 7 bases. Germline V gene sequence: CDR1 MNHNS, CDR2 SASEGT. The junction had 3 bases not matched to a gene; V was cut back by 4 bases and J by 0 bases. CDR3 length: 16 amino acids. This CDR3 reads CASSAGTVSYNSPLHF. The part of the CDR3 DNA that was read is TGTGCCAGCAGTGCCGGGACAGTCTCCTATAATTCACCC.

Comments on this clone: The CDR3 end lies 3 residues beyond the end of the read and is filled in from the germline J gene. The chain recombines TRBV19 with TRBJ2-4, with D perhaps TRBD1 (6 bases). V lost 3 bases and J 0 bases, leaving 12 bases between the germline ends. Germline V CDR1 and CDR2: LNHDA, SQIVND (reference sequence). This CDR3 region has 16 residues. The CDR3 here is CASSIDRQLAKNIQYF. The CDR3 DNA, read in part, is TGTGCCAGTAGTATTGACAGGCAACTAGCCAAAAACATT. Full variable domain (missing parts from reference TRBV19 and TRBJ2-4): DGGITQSPKYLFRKEGQNVTLSCEQNLNHDAMYWYRQDPGQGLRLIYYSQIVNDFQKGDIAEGYSVSREKKESFPLTVTSAQKNPTAFYLCASSIDRQLAKNIQYFGAGTRLSVL.

On this clone: The CDR3 end falls 3 residues outside the read, so it is completed with the germline J gene. The chain uses TRBV20-1 and TRBJ2-1, with TRBD2 matching over 9 bases. CDR3 length equals 17 residues. The trim removed 4 bases at V and 5 bases at J, leaving 15 bases unmatched. In germline, CDR1 is DFQATT, CDR2 SNEGSKA (reference sequence). CDR3 in amino acids: CSAIKTSGFSSDNEQFF. CDR3 DNA, as far as it was read: TGCAGTGCTATAAAGACTAGCGGATTTTCTTCTGACAATGAG.

Worth noting for this clone: The read stops 3 residues short of the end of the CDR3; the missing end is completed from the germline J gene. V and J are TRBV5-1 and TRBJ2-1; 8 bases are a match to TRBD2. Per the germline V gene, CDR1 is SGHRS and CDR2 is YFSETQ. V dropped 3 bases and J dropped 0; count of bases not matched to a gene: 2. CDR3 length equals 15 residues. CDR3 DNA, as far as it was read: TGCGCCAGCAGCTCAAGCGGGGGCTCCTACAATGAG. Residues: CASSSSGGSYNE. The full CDR3 sequence reads CASSSSGGSYNEQFF.

Worth noting for this clone: The read gets to within 3 residues of the CDR3 end, and the germline J gene fills in the rest. The chain joins TRBV29-1 to TRBJ2-3, with 7 bases fitting TRBD1. The V gene's germline CDR1 is SQVTM and CDR2 ANQGSEA. There are 13 residues in the CDR3. With V trimmed by 3 bases and J by 5 bases, 5 bases remained unmatched. The CDR3 is CSVEAGGVDTQYF. The sequenced CDR3 bases are TGCAGCGTTGAGGCAGGGGGAGTAGATACG.

Turning to this clone: The CDR3 is cut off 3 residues early in the read; its end comes from the germline J gene. The chain joins TRBV30 to TRBJ1-1; no clear D. CDR1 is GTSNPN, CDR2 SVGIG, per germline (reference sequence). The CDR3 contains 13 residues. Trimming left V 3 bases short and J 2 bases short, with 10 bases between. The CDR3 DNA, read in part, is TGTGCCTGGAGGGGCATAGTCAACACTGAA. It yields the protein CAWRGIVNTE. The whole CDR3 reads CAWRGIVNTEAFF.

A remark on this clone: The read ends 3 residues shy of where the CDR3 ends; the end is completed using the germline J gene. The J gene is TRBJ2-7, the V gene TRBV6-2 or TRBV6-3; tentatively, D is TRBD1 (6 bases). V dropped 0 bases and J dropped 2 bases, with 14 bases sitting between them. This CDR3 is 16 amino acids long. Germline values: CDR1 MNHEY, CDR2 SVGEGT. CDR3 sequence reads: CASSYSAAGAAYEQYF. The covered CDR3 bases are TGTGCCAGCAGTTACTCCGCCGCAGGGGCTGCCTACGAG.

On this clone: Read coverage stops 3 residues before the CDR3 terminus; the germline J gene supplies the remainder. The chain joins TRBV12-3 or TRBV12-4 to TRBJ2-5, with 12 bases fitting TRBD1. The ends lost 1 base at V and 4 bases at J; junction bases unmatched: 7. The CDR3 length is 17 residues. The CDR3 bases that were read are TGTGCCAGCAGTTTAGGGGTCGGGACAGGGGGCTTAGAGACC. It codes for CASSLGVGTGGLET. Given in full, the CDR3 is CASSLGVGTGGLETQYF.

Worth noting for this clone: The sequence runs out 3 residues before the end of the CDR3; the remainder is reconstructed from the germline J gene. The chain is built from TRBV19 and TRBJ2-6; D is possibly TRBD1 (7 bases). V dropped 5 bases and J dropped 3 bases, with 14 bases sitting between them. The CDR3 contains 16 residues. Germline V gives CDR1 LNHDA, CDR2 SQIVND (reference sequence). The CDR3 sequence: CASSPGGGGGANVLTF. The sequenced CDR3 bases are TGTGCCAGTAGTCCCGGAGGGGGCGGTGGGGCCAACGTC. The entire variable domain, with the rest obtained from reference TRBV19 and TRBJ2-6, is as follows: DGGITQSPKYLFRKEGQNVTLSCEQNLNHDAMYWYRQDPGQGLRLIYYSQIVNDFQKGDIAEGYSVSREKKESFPLTVTSAQKNPTAFYLCASSPGGGGGANVLTFGAGSRLTVL.

As regards this clone: The read stops 3 residues short of the end of the CDR3; the missing end is completed from the germline J gene. The gene calls are TRBV19 and TRBJ2-7; tentative D call: TRBD1 (5 bases). From germline, CDR1 is LNHDA and CDR2 SQIVND (reference sequence). The CDR3 spans 12 residues. Trimming took 3 bases from V and 5 from J, leaving 8 bases between them. CDR3 DNA (partial): TGTGCCAGTAGTATCAACAGGAACGAG. Amino acids: CASSINRNE. The complete CDR3 sequence is CASSINRNEQYF.

Of note for this clone: Read data end 3 residues before the CDR3 end; the end is taken from the germline J gene. This chain uses TRBV18 with TRBJ2-5, with TRBD1 matching over 7 bases. Germline-derived CDR1 and CDR2 are KGHSH and LQKENI. The CDR3 sequence is 14 residues long. V shed 5 bases, J shed 1 base, and the junction held 4 bases outside the gene matches. Incomplete CDR3 DNA: TGTGCCAGCTCAACCGGGACAGCCCAAGAGACC. Its protein product is CASSTGTAQET. The entire CDR3 protein is CASSTGTAQETQYF.

Comments on this clone: The CDR3 end lies 3 residues beyond the end of the read and is filled in from the germline J gene. This chain links TRBV29-1 with TRBJ1-5; 8 bases align to TRBD1. This CDR3 is built from 14 residues. Trimming took 4 bases from V and 4 from J; bases not matched to a gene: 6. The V gene's germline CDR1 is SQVTM and CDR2 ANQGSEA. The CDR3 bases that were read are TGCAGCGTTGCTCCCAGGGGGCGAAATCAGCCC. Translating it yields CSVAPRGRNQP. The complete CDR3 protein is CSVAPRGRNQPQHF.

CDR3 region: CASSKELLLETQYF. The CDR3 DNA, read in part, is TGTGCCAGCAGCAAAGAATTACTCCTAGAGACC. V is TRBV5-5 and J is TRBJ2-5; no definite D call. The read gets to within 3 residues of the CDR3 end, and the germline J gene fills in the rest. V lost 4 bases, J lost 4 bases, and 14 bases lay in between. Germline values: CDR1 SGHKS, CDR2 YYEKEE (reference sequence). The CDR3 covers 14 residues.